This is a list of T cell receptor beta chains from one sample in a study of T-cell memory formation after mild COVID-19. TCRdb redid the calling of the 5' RACE reads with MiXCR, one entry per CDR3 protein. The sample carries 120,000 to 150,000 distinct CDR3 sequences, approximately 5.7% recorded once. Sequenced sample: PBMCs or a T cell subset sorted from them (not recorded which). The receptors were gathered from an adult woman who had mild COVID-19 (a few samples of this study predate the infection). Cell type and time point are not known. Both conserved end residues are trimmed from each CDR3.

v_gene,CDR3aa
TRBV24-1,ATKDGGTEAF
TRBV5-1,ASSLGGQGNEQF
TRBV7-8,ASSHSGTDYEQY
TRBV5-1,ASSLAGLAAANEQF
TRBV10-3,AISSVRVRSGNTIY
TRBV25-1,ASATANYGYT
TRBV29-1,SVLTSEQY
TRBV5-1,ASSTGTSGRYEQF
TRBV4-3,ASSQEGGRSGELF
TRBV12-3/TRBV12-4,ASNFGVGETQY
TRBV7-2,ASSLSQTGNYGYT
TRBV4-3,ASSQEKSHRGNYGYT
TRBV24-1,ATSDPTEPTYEQY
TRBV5-1,ASSLLASSYEQY
TRBV12-3/TRBV12-4,ASSFDGTGYT
TRBV4-1,ASSQAGSRGDGYT
TRBV5-1,ASSLGRVETNEKLF
TRBV25-1,ASRPELETNEQF
TRBV5-1,ASSTHGRGYGYT
TRBV5-1,ASSIDRAYEQY
TRBV6-6,ASSYRKNTEAF
TRBV11-2,ASSLEGRSGNTIY
TRBV3-1,ASSQDGGRVAEAF
TRBV24-1,ATSDAGQAYGYT
TRBV20-1,SARGSGLGGAEAF
TRBV7-3,ASSRGGTYNEQF
TRBV12-3/TRBV12-4,ASSWDQFSLGYT
TRBV4-3,ASLPSRQGARDGYT
TRBV7-2,ASSYTGAGANVLT
TRBV15,ATSRDEGSFEQY
TRBV12-3/TRBV12-4,ASSGSGAKDTDTQY
TRBV5-1,ASSRLAGGPTDTQY
TRBV6-5,ASSYSRTRSTDTQY
TRBV7-8,ASSLEARGTEAF
TRBV24-1,ATSDAGQGAYGYT
TRBV11-2,ASSLDRYYGYT
TRBV5-6,ASSLMDQPQH